These T cell receptor beta chains were read from a single sample in a study of blood T cell repertoires in COVID-19. This table comes from immunoSEQ multiplex PCR, and its TCRdb copy is limited to in-frame clones, with some not included. Among 300,000 to 400,000 clones, about 86% were seen once, and the ten largest hold approximately 3.1%. The sequenced material came from peripheral blood. The receptors stem from a man aged 25 to 45 with active or convalescent COVID-19. The CDR3 runs from the conserved cysteine through the conserved F or W. The D gene is left open where the match is weak. Size is omitted from some rows. Given values are once, few, many or a class for expanded clones.

D gene	clone size	V gene	J gene	CDR3 protein	CDR3 DNA
TRBD1	.	TRBV4-1	TRBJ1-2	CASSPRGIGGYTF	TGCGCCAGCAGCCCCAGGGGGATAGGTGGCTACACCTTC
.	.	TRBV6-5	TRBJ2-7	CASRSQGYEQYF	TGTGCCAGCAGATCACAGGGCTACGAGCAGTACTTC
TRBD1	.	TRBV6-6	TRBJ2-1	CASTQTGGYNEQFF	TGTGCCAGCACCCAGACAGGGGGATACAATGAGCAGTTCTTC
TRBD1	once	TRBV5-4	TRBJ2-2	CASSFGQGRVTGELFF	TGTGCCAGCAGCTTTGGACAGGGAAGGGTAACCGGGGAGCTGTTTTTT
.	.	TRBV11-3	TRBJ2-1	CASSAASAGTLPSNEQFF	TGTGCCAGCAGCGCCGCCTCGGCCGGGACTCTACCGTCCAATGAGCAGTTCTTC
TRBD1	.	TRBV3-1/TRBV3-2	TRBJ1-2	CASSGTGGYGYTF	TGTGCCAGCAGTGGGACAGGGGGCTATGGCTACACCTTC
.	.	TRBV5-5	TRBJ2-7	CASSLVGSRYEQYF	TGTGCCAGCAGCTTGGTCGGGAGTAGATACGAGCAGTACTTC
.	few	TRBV2	TRBJ1-5	CASSVQGLSNQPQHF	TGTGCCAGCAGTGTACAGGGCTTGAGCAATCAGCCCCAGCATTTT
.	.	TRBV4-3	TRBJ1-6	CASSQFYRGDNSPLHF	TGCGCCAGCAGCCAATTTTATCGGGGAGATAATTCACCCCTCCACTTT
.	.	TRBV30	TRBJ2-2	CAWGRGTGELFF	TGTGCCTGGGGCCGGGGCACCGGGGAGCTGTTTTTT
TRBD1	once	TRBV28	TRBJ2-1	CASTSGGAEKNEQFF	TGTGCCAGCACCTCAGGGGGCGCGGAAAAAAATGAGCAGTTCTTC
.	once	TRBV9	TRBJ1-3	CASPHTGGNTIYF	TGTGCCAGCCCGCACACGGGTGGAAACACCATATATTTT
.	.	TRBV2	TRBJ1-1	CASSRSGETNTEAFF	TGTGCCAGCAGTCGTTCAGGGGAGACGAACACTGAAGCTTTCTTT
TRBD2	.	TRBV30	TRBJ2-1	CAWGKGLAENNEQFF	TGTGCCTGGGGGAAAGGACTAGCGGAAAACAATGAGCAGTTCTTC
.	medium-sized	TRBV7-2	TRBJ2-1	CASSPRGLEEQFF	TGTGCCAGCAGCCCCCGGGGGTTAGAGGAGCAGTTCTTC
.	few	TRBV27	TRBJ2-2	CASSLIGGLSGELFF	TGTGCCAGCAGCCTGATCGGGGGGCTATCCGGGGAGCTGTTTTTT
TRBD1	.	TRBV6-5	TRBJ1-3	CASSRQGAGNTIYF	TGTGCCAGCTCTCGACAGGGGGCTGGAAACACCATATATTTT
.	.	TRBV6-4	TRBJ2-3	CASSDLPGYF	TGTGCCAGCAGTGACCTACCTGGGTATTTT
TRBD2	.	TRBV5-1	TRBJ2-5	CASSRSGGLQETQYF	TGCGCCAGCAGCCGTAGCGGGGGGCTCCAAGAGACCCAGTACTTC
TRBD1	.	TRBV19	TRBJ2-5	CASSMKSRGGKETQYF	TGTGCCAGTAGTATGAAGTCTCGAGGGGGCAAAGAGACCCAGTACTTC
.	.	TRBV30	TRBJ1-2	CAWSDPGGGSSSGGYTF	TGTGCCTGGAGTGACCCGGGAGGGGGGTCCTCATCAGGTGGCTACACCTTC
.	.	TRBV10-2	TRBJ2-2	CASREQVNTGELFF	TGCGCCAGCAGGGAACAGGTGAACACCGGGGAGCTGTTTTTT
.	.	TRBV9	TRBJ2-2	CASSVRDIGYTGELFF	TGTGCCAGCAGCGTCCGGGACATTGGGTACACCGGGGAGCTGTTTTTT
.	.	TRBV29-1	TRBJ1-2	CSVAAGGGRGANYGYTF	TGCAGCGTTGCGGCCGGGGGGGGGCGCGGGGCTAACTATGGCTACACCTTC